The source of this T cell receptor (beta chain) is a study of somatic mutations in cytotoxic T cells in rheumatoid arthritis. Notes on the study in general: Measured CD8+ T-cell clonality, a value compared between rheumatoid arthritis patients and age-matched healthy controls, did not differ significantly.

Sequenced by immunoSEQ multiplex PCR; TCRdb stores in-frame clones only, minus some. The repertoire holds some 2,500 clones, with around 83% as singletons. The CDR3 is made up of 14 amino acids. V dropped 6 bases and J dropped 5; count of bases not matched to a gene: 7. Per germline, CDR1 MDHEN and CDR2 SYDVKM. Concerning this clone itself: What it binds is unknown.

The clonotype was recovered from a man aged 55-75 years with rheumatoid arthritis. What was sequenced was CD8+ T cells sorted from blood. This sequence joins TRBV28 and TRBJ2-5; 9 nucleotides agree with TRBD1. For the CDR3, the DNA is TGTGCCAGCAGCGAGGGGACAGGGTGGGAGACCCAGTACTTC. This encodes CASSEGTGWETQYF.